Within the sample, the clone carrying this TCR beta chain is medium-sized. V dropped 0 bases and J dropped 3 bases, with 9 bases sitting between them. The CDR3 has 14 residues. The germline gives CDR1 SGHRS, CDR2 YFSETQ. Around 200,000 CFSE-labeled responder cells were plated with around 200,000 irradiated, violet-dye-labeled stimulator cells. This record comes from a study of graft-versus-host responses after intestinal transplantation. Overall study context: Multivisceral, liver-intestinal, or isolated intestinal transplants were performed in recipients. Study-wide results and caveats: Recipient marrow showed GvH clones, some seen first in ileum or blood.

Here immunoSEQ multiplex PCR was the method, and the copy in TCRdb shows in-frame clones only, minus some. Of approximately 4,100 clones in the sample, roughly a fifth were seen once. Sample: alloreactive CD4+ T cells from a mixed lymphocyte reaction culture, taken before transplantation. Subset: CFSE-low proliferating T cells sorted from roughly six-day pre-transplant mixed lymphocyte reaction (GvH or HvG direction). The rearrangement links TRBV5-1 to TRBJ1-2; D remains ambiguous. The origin of this receptor is a human patient who was an organ donor for intestinal transplantation. Here the CDR3 reads CASSLALGDYGYTF. The DNA for the CDR3 is TGCGCCAGCAGCTTGGCCTTGGGAGACTATGGCTACACCTTC.